This note documents a single T cell receptor (beta chain) sequence. The data derive from a study of radiation and T cells in renal cell carcinoma. Only in-frame clones appear in the TCRdb table, and some are missing; sequencing was by immunoSEQ multiplex PCR. Of about 140,000 clones in the sample, 70% to 90% are singletons; the top ten hold roughly a quarter. The time point: baseline pretreatment blood. As for treatment: 15 Gy SBRT to primary tumor, nephrectomy 4 weeks later. Germline CDR1 and CDR2: LNHNV and YYDKDF (reference sequence). With 0 bases removed from V and 7 bases from J, the gap between germline ends came to 12 bases. The CDR3 spans 14 residues.

This chain joins TRBV15 and TRBJ1-2, with D possibly matching TRBD1 (5 bases). The source material was blood, sampled from a patient whose treatment included radiotherapy and nephrectomy. The source of this sequence is a woman aged 50 to 65 with renal cell carcinoma. CDR3: CATSRDQGMTGYTF. CDR3 bases: TGTGCCACCAGCAGAGATCAGGGCATGACTGGCTACACCTTC. The variable domain in full, with the rest retrieved from reference TRBV15 and TRBJ1-2, is DAMVIQNPRYQVTQFGKPVTLSCSQTLNHNVMYWYQQKSSQAPKLLFHYYDKDFNNEADTPDNFQSRRPNTSFCFLDIRSPGLGDTAMYLCATSRDQGMTGYTFGSGTRLTVV.